Listed here is a single T cell receptor beta chain. J gave up 5 bases and V 1 base, and 0 bases lay outside the gene matches. The germline gives CDR1 MGHRA, CDR2 YSYEKL. The length of the CDR3 is 14 residues. This specimen comes from a study of blood T cell repertoires in COVID-19. Study-wide background: The origin of the acute and convalescent COVID-19 samples was the United States, Italy and Spain.

In the authors' methods: Reference gene primers were amplified, and this amplification served to estimate nucleated cell counts. Profiled with immunoSEQ multiplex PCR; TCRdb holds only in-frame clones, not every one. Clone size and the V and J calls come from that table; the DNA yielded D and trimming. The sample contains 20,000 to 30,000 clones, approximately 89% of which appear only once. The specimen was peripheral blood. This sequence joins TRBV4-1 and TRBJ1-4; TRBD1 aligns across 8 bases. This clonotype was obtained from a man aged 45 to 65 with active COVID-19. CDR3 sequence reads: CASSQGDRNEKLFF. CDR3 nucleotides: TGCGCCAGCAGCCAAGGGGACAGGAATGAAAAACTGTTTTTT.